This is a list of T cell receptor beta chains from one sample in a study of tissue T cells after allogeneic stem cell transplantation. Sequencing was performed with immunoSEQ multiplex PCR; in TCRdb, only in-frame clones are kept and a portion is missing. The sample lists roughly 3,100 clones, about 61% occurring once. This specimen was descending colon tissue, taken at autopsy. These receptors were collected from an older male patient with steroid-refractory graft-versus-host disease after an allogeneic stem cell transplant. T cells may partly derive from the graft donor. Each CDR3 is given with its conserved first and last residue. D genes are given only for firm matches.

CDR3 length,V gene,D gene,CDR3 protein
14,TRBV18,TRBD1,CASSPQTGHTEAFF
14,TRBV7-9,NA,CASSLGDAMETQYF
16,TRBV6-5,NA,CASSYSPSLSGNTIYF
15,TRBV4-2,NA,CASSQERRANQPQHF
16,TRBV7-9,NA,CAIGKEGDNSNQPQHF
13,TRBV6-6,NA,CASSSTVQETQYF
14,TRBV15,NA,CATSRDRYSYEQYF
14,TRBV25-1,NA,CASSESGWGLPLHF
12,TRBV29-1,NA,CSVGGSGNTIYF
13,TRBV7-2,NA,CASSAGGITEAFF
16,TRBV27,TRBD2,CASSSERLAGHDEQFF
15,TRBV9,NA,CASSVAGHSTDTQYF
14,TRBV5-8,TRBD1,CATAQQGLKETQYF
17,TRBV7-2,TRBD1,CASSWGQGASTGNTIYF
15,TRBV27,NA,CASRQGPYSNQPQHF
14,TRBV7-6,NA,CASSLLGADNEQFF